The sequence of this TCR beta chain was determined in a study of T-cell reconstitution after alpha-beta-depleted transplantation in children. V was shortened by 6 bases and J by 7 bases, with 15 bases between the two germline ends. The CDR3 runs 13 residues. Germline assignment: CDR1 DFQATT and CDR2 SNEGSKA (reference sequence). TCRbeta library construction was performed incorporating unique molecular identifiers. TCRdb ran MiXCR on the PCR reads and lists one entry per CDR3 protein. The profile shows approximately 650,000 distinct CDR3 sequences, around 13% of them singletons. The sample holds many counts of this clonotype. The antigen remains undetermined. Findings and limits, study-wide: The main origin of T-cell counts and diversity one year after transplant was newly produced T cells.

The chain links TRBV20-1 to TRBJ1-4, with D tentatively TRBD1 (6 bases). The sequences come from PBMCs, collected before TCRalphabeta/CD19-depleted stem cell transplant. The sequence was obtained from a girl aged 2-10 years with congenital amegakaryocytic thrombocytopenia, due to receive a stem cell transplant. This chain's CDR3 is CSAGGGWGEKLFF. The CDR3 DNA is TGCAGTGCCGGAGGGGGTTGGGGTGAAAAACTGTTTTTT.